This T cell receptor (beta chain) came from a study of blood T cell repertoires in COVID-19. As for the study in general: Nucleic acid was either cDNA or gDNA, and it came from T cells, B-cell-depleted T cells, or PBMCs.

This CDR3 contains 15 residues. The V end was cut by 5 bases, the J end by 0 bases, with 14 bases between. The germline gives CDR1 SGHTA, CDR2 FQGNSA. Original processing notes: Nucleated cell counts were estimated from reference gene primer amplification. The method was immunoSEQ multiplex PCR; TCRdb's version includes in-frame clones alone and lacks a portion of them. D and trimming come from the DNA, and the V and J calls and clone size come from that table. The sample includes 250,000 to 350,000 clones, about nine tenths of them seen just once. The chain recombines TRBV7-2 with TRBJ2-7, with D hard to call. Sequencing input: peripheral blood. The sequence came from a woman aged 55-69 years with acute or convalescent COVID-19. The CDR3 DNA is TGTGCCAGCAGCCCCATCCGCCTGAGCTCCTACGAGCAGTACTTC. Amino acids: CASSPIRLSSYEQYF.